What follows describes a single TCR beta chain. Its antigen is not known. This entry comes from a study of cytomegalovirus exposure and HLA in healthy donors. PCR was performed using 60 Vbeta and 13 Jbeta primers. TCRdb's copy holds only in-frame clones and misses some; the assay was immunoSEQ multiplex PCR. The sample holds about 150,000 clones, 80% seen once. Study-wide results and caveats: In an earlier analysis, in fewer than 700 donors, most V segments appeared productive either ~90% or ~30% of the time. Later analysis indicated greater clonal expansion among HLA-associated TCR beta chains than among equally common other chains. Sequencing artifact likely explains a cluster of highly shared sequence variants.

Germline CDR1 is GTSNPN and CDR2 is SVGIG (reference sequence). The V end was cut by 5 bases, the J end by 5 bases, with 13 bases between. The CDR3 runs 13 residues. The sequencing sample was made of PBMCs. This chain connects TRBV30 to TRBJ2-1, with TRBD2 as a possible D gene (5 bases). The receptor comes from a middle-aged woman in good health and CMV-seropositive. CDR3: CAWGVSADNEQFF. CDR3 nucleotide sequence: TGTGCCTGGGGGGTTAGCGCCGACAATGAGCAGTTCTTC.